A selection of T cell receptor beta chains follows, all from one sample in a study of cytomegalovirus exposure and HLA in healthy donors. Generated by immunoSEQ multiplex PCR, the TCRdb table keeps only in-frame clones and is missing some. The table includes 150,000 or so clones, 82% detected once. Sequencing was carried out using PBMCs. These TCRs come from a man younger than 35 in good health and CMV-seropositive. Each CDR3 is given with its conserved first and last residue. Fields, in order: clone size, D gene, J gene, V gene, CDR3 DNA, CDR3 protein. D genes are given only for firm matches. For some rows the clone size is stated as once, few or many, or as a class when expanded; others skip it.

abundance: NA; d_gene: TRBD1; j_gene: TRBJ1-2; v_gene: TRBV25-1; CDR3nt: TGTGCCAGCAGTTACAGGGGGGATCATGGCTACACCTTC; CDR3aa: CASSYRGDHGYTF
abundance: NA; d_gene: TRBD1; j_gene: TRBJ1-4; v_gene: TRBV28; CDR3nt: TGTGCCAGCAGCCGGACAGGGGGTTCTAATGAAAAACTGTTTTTT; CDR3aa: CASSRTGGSNEKLFF
abundance: NA; d_gene: TRBD1; j_gene: TRBJ1-2; v_gene: TRBV2; CDR3nt: TGTGCCAGCTACGCCTGGGACAGTGTTGGATCTGGCTACACCTTC; CDR3aa: CASYAWDSVGSGYTF
abundance: NA; d_gene: NA; j_gene: TRBJ1-5; v_gene: TRBV28; CDR3nt: TGTGCCAGCAGCAAGGGGAATCAGCCCCAGCATTTT; CDR3aa: CASSKGNQPQHF
abundance: NA; d_gene: NA; j_gene: TRBJ2-7; v_gene: TRBV10-1; CDR3nt: TGCGCCAGCGGGGACACTCCGGGCGAGCAGTACTTC; CDR3aa: CASGDTPGEQYF
abundance: once; d_gene: NA; j_gene: TRBJ1-1; v_gene: TRBV5-1; CDR3nt: TGCGCCAGCAGCCCCTGGCGGGAATCTGAAGCTTTCTTT; CDR3aa: CASSPWRESEAFF
abundance: NA; d_gene: TRBD2; j_gene: TRBJ2-1; v_gene: TRBV5-1; CDR3nt: TGCGCCAGCAGCGGGGCTGGACTAGCCCACAATGAGCAGTTCTTC; CDR3aa: CASSGAGLAHNEQFF
abundance: NA; d_gene: TRBD2; j_gene: TRBJ2-2; v_gene: TRBV19; CDR3nt: TGTGCCAGCATACCCCCCGGGACTAGCGGATTCACCGGGGAGCTGTTTTTT; CDR3aa: CASIPPGTSGFTGELFF
abundance: NA; d_gene: TRBD1; j_gene: TRBJ1-2; v_gene: TRBV6-5; CDR3nt: TGTGCCAGCGGGAAAGACGGGACAGGGTGGGGCTACACCTTC; CDR3aa: CASGKDGTGWGYTF
abundance: NA; d_gene: TRBD2; j_gene: TRBJ2-5; v_gene: TRBV4-1; CDR3nt: TGCGCCAGCAGCCAAAGGGGTTATGAGCGGGAACAAGAGACCCAGTACTTC; CDR3aa: CASSQRGYEREQETQYF
abundance: NA; d_gene: TRBD1; j_gene: TRBJ2-1; v_gene: TRBV10-1; CDR3nt: TGCGCCAGCACTCCGGGACAGGGGAGGCAATTGGGAACCTACAATGAGCAGTTCTTC; CDR3aa: CASTPGQGRQLGTYNEQFF
abundance: NA; d_gene: TRBD2; j_gene: TRBJ2-7; v_gene: TRBV5-1; CDR3nt: TGCGCCAGCAGCTTGGGTGGCGGGAGCTACGAGCAGTACTTC; CDR3aa: CASSLGGGSYEQYF
abundance: NA; d_gene: NA; j_gene: TRBJ2-1; v_gene: TRBV11-2; CDR3nt: TGTGCCAGCAGTCATAGCAGAGGCTCCTACAATGAGCAGTTCTTC; CDR3aa: CASSHSRGSYNEQFF
abundance: NA; d_gene: TRBD1; j_gene: TRBJ2-7; v_gene: TRBV5-1; CDR3nt: TGCGCCAGCAGCTTTCAGGGACAGCTCTACGAGCAGTACTTC; CDR3aa: CASSFQGQLYEQYF
abundance: NA; d_gene: TRBD1; j_gene: TRBJ1-4; v_gene: TRBV28; CDR3nt: TGTGCCAGCAGTTACGGGACAGGCGGTGAAAAACTGTTTTTT; CDR3aa: CASSYGTGGEKLFF
abundance: NA; d_gene: NA; j_gene: TRBJ2-7; v_gene: TRBV28; CDR3nt: TGTGCCAGCAGTCTCAAACCGGGACTTCCTTCCTACGAGCAGTACTTC; CDR3aa: CASSLKPGLPSYEQYF